Listed below are T cell receptor beta chains from one sample, sequenced in a study of graft-versus-host responses after intestinal transplantation. Data came from immunoSEQ multiplex PCR; TCRdb stores just in-frame clones and leaves some out. The table records over 75,000 clones, about nine tenths of them present only once. For these TCRs, the target antigens are not known. Sequenced here: unstimulated CD4+ T cells sorted from spleen or lymph node cells, sampled before transplant. These receptors were obtained from a human donor who was the organ donor for an intestinal transplant. The CDR3 runs from the conserved cysteine through the conserved F or W. A D gene is named only where the DNA matches it firmly. Clone size, where shown, is once, few, many, or a class for clones that have expanded.

abundance: NA; len: 14; j_gene: TRBJ2-2; v_gene: TRBV5-1; d_gene: NA; CDR3aa: CASTVHTDTGELFF; CDR3nt: TGCGCCAGCACCGTTCACACCGACACCGGGGAGCTGTTTTTT
abundance: NA; len: 13; j_gene: TRBJ2-3; v_gene: TRBV7-3; d_gene: NA; CDR3aa: CASSRHRTDTQYF; CDR3nt: TGTGCCAGCAGCCGACACCGCACAGATACGCAGTATTTT
abundance: NA; len: 14; j_gene: TRBJ2-1; v_gene: TRBV5-1; d_gene: NA; CDR3aa: CASSLSAAYNEQFF; CDR3nt: TGCGCCAGCAGCTTGAGCGCGGCTTACAATGAGCAGTTCTTC
abundance: NA; len: 14; j_gene: TRBJ2-7; v_gene: TRBV15; d_gene: NA; CDR3aa: CATSRAGGGAEQYF; CDR3nt: TGTGCCACCAGCAGAGCGGGTGGGGGCGCCGAGCAGTACTTC
abundance: NA; len: 12; j_gene: TRBJ1-1; v_gene: TRBV28; d_gene: NA; CDR3aa: CASSLRYPEAFF; CDR3nt: TGTGCCAGCAGTTTGAGGTACCCTGAAGCTTTCTTT
abundance: NA; len: 14; j_gene: TRBJ2-5; v_gene: TRBV5-6; d_gene: NA; CDR3aa: CASSLSGTLGAQYF; CDR3nt: TGTGCCAGCAGCCTAAGCGGGACACTTGGGGCCCAGTACTTC
abundance: NA; len: 17; j_gene: TRBJ1-6; v_gene: TRBV30; d_gene: TRBD1; CDR3aa: CAWRGTTTGVYNSPLHF; CDR3nt: TGTGCCTGGAGGGGGACTACGACAGGGGTATATAATTCACCCCTCCACTTT
abundance: NA; len: 14; j_gene: TRBJ2-7; v_gene: TRBV7-8; d_gene: NA; CDR3aa: CASLRGTLSYEQYF; CDR3nt: TGTGCCAGCCTTCGGGGGACCCTAAGCTACGAGCAGTACTTC
abundance: NA; len: 14; j_gene: TRBJ1-3; v_gene: TRBV6-6; d_gene: NA; CDR3aa: CASSYPGSGNTIYF; CDR3nt: TGTGCCAGCAGTTACCCAGGGTCAGGAAACACCATATATTTT
abundance: NA; len: 16; j_gene: TRBJ2-7; v_gene: TRBV10-2; d_gene: TRBD1; CDR3aa: CASSDPGTGGTYEQYF; CDR3nt: TGCGCCAGCAGTGATCCCGGGACAGGGGGTACCTACGAGCAGTACTTC
abundance: NA; len: 16; j_gene: TRBJ2-3; v_gene: TRBV5-4; d_gene: TRBD2; CDR3aa: CASSSPSGGVTDTQYF; CDR3nt: TGTGCCAGCAGCTCCCCTAGCGGGGGGGTCACAGATACGCAGTATTTT
abundance: NA; len: 16; j_gene: TRBJ1-2; v_gene: TRBV18; d_gene: TRBD1; CDR3aa: CASSPGGGQGAFGYTF; CDR3nt: TGTGCCAGCTCACCCGGAGGGGGACAGGGGGCATTTGGCTACACCTTC
abundance: NA; len: 14; j_gene: TRBJ1-1; v_gene: TRBV27; d_gene: NA; CDR3aa: CASSTGRGSTEAFF; CDR3nt: TGTGCCAGCAGTACTGGCAGGGGATCCACTGAAGCTTTCTTT
abundance: NA; len: 16; j_gene: TRBJ1-3; v_gene: TRBV19; d_gene: NA; CDR3aa: CASSRRGARSGNTIYF; CDR3nt: TGTGCCAGTAGTAGGCGGGGGGCGCGCTCTGGAAACACCATATATTTT
abundance: once; len: 17; j_gene: TRBJ2-3; v_gene: TRBV5-1; d_gene: TRBD2; CDR3aa: CASSLGDYGHWADTQYF; CDR3nt: TGCGCCAGCAGCTTGGGGGACTACGGACATTGGGCAGATACGCAGTATTTT
abundance: NA; len: 15; j_gene: TRBJ2-4; v_gene: TRBV6-5; d_gene: NA; CDR3aa: CASRGTGTHKNIQYF; CDR3nt: TGTGCCAGCAGGGGAACCGGGACACATAAAAACATTCAGTACTTC
abundance: NA; len: 14; j_gene: TRBJ2-1; v_gene: TRBV6-6; d_gene: NA; CDR3aa: CASFDFGSDNEQFF; CDR3nt: TGTGCCAGCTTTGACTTTGGGAGCGACAATGAGCAGTTCTTC
abundance: NA; len: 15; j_gene: TRBJ1-5; v_gene: TRBV28; d_gene: NA; CDR3aa: CASTSGQGGAGMHHF; CDR3nt: TGTGCCAGCACGTCCGGCCAAGGAGGGGCAGGGATGCATCATTTT
abundance: NA; len: 15; j_gene: TRBJ2-5; v_gene: TRBV29-1; d_gene: TRBD1; CDR3aa: CSVEQTGANQETQYF; CDR3nt: TGCAGCGTTGAACAGACAGGGGCTAACCAAGAGACCCAGTACTTC
abundance: NA; len: 15; j_gene: TRBJ2-1; v_gene: TRBV28; d_gene: TRBD1; CDR3aa: CATKAGGLVVHEQFF; CDR3nt: TGTGCCACCAAGGCAGGGGGATTAGTTGTCCATGAGCAGTTCTTC
abundance: NA; len: 16; j_gene: TRBJ2-2; v_gene: TRBV4-1; d_gene: TRBD2; CDR3aa: CASSPGGFLYTGELFF; CDR3nt: TGCGCCAGCAGCCCCGGGGGGTTTTTATACACCGGGGAGCTGTTTTTT
abundance: NA; len: 14; j_gene: TRBJ2-5; v_gene: TRBV2; d_gene: NA; CDR3aa: CASSEATAGETQYF; CDR3nt: TGTGCCAGCAGTGAAGCTACCGCGGGGGAGACCCAGTACTTC
abundance: NA; len: 14; j_gene: TRBJ1-2; v_gene: TRBV7-9; d_gene: NA; CDR3aa: CASSSGGGNYGYTF; CDR3nt: TGTGCCAGCAGCTCGGGGGGAGGTAACTATGGCTACACCTTC
abundance: NA; len: 15; j_gene: TRBJ1-4; v_gene: TRBV25-1; d_gene: TRBD1; CDR3aa: CASSQGVLTNEKLFF; CDR3nt: TGTGCCAGCAGTCAGGGGGTTTTGACTAATGAAAAACTGTTTTTT
abundance: NA; len: 12; j_gene: TRBJ2-4; v_gene: TRBV6-6; d_gene: NA; CDR3aa: CASSIDRYIQYF; CDR3nt: TGTGCCAGCAGCATAGACAGGTACATTCAGTACTTC
abundance: once; len: 14; j_gene: TRBJ2-2; v_gene: TRBV4-3; d_gene: NA; CDR3aa: CASSRQATTGELFF; CDR3nt: TGCGCCAGCAGCCGCCAAGCCACCACCGGGGAGCTGTTTTTT
abundance: few; len: 14; j_gene: TRBJ2-2; v_gene: TRBV5-4; d_gene: NA; CDR3aa: CASGTPANTGELFF; CDR3nt: TGTGCCAGTGGGACTCCGGCAAACACCGGGGAGCTGTTTTTT
abundance: NA; len: 15; j_gene: TRBJ2-1; v_gene: TRBV9; d_gene: NA; CDR3aa: CASSVVAIPANEQFF; CDR3nt: TGTGCCAGCAGCGTAGTAGCGATCCCAGCTAACGAGCAGTTCTTC
abundance: NA; len: 15; j_gene: TRBJ2-3; v_gene: TRBV5-1; d_gene: TRBD2; CDR3aa: CASGRSGGDTDTQYF; CDR3nt: TGCGCCAGCGGGAGAAGCGGGGGGGACACAGATACGCAGTATTTT
abundance: NA; len: 13; j_gene: TRBJ2-3; v_gene: TRBV10-3; d_gene: TRBD1; CDR3aa: CAIQGIGQDTQYF; CDR3nt: TGTGCCATACAGGGGATCGGCCAAGATACGCAGTATTTT
abundance: NA; len: 14; j_gene: TRBJ1-4; v_gene: TRBV9; d_gene: NA; CDR3aa: CASSFSVRDEKLFF; CDR3nt: TGTGCCAGCAGCTTCAGCGTTCGAGATGAAAAACTGTTTTTT
abundance: NA; len: 15; j_gene: TRBJ2-1; v_gene: TRBV9; d_gene: NA; CDR3aa: CASSVSGGGYNEQFF; CDR3nt: TGTGCCAGCAGCGTATCAGGGGGAGGCTACAATGAGCAGTTCTTC